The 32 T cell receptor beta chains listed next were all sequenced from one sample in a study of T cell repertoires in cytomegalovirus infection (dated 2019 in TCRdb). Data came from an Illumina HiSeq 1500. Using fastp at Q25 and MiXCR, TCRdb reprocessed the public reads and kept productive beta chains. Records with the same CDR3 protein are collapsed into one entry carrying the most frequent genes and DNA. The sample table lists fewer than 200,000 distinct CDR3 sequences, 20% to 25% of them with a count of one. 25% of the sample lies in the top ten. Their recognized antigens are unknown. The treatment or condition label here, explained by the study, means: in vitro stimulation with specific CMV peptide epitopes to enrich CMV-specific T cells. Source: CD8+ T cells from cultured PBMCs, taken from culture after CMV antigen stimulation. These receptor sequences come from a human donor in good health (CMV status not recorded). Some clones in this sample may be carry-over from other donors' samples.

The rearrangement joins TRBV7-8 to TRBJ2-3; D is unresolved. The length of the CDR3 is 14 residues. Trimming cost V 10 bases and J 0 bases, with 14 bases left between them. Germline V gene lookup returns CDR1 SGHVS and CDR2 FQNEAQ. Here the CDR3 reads CAITSRASTDTQYF. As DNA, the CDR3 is TGTGCCATCACCTCAAGAGCTAGCACAGATACGCAGTATTTT.

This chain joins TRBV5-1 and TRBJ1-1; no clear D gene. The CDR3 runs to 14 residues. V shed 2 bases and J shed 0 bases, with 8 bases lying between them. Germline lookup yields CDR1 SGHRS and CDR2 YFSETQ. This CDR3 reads CASSLSNMNTEAFF. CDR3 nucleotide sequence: TGCGCCAGCAGCTTATCGAATATGAACACTGAAGCTTTCTTT. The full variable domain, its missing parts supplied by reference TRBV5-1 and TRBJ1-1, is KAGVTQTPRYLIKTRGQQVTLSCSPISGHRSVSWYQQTPGQGLQFLFEYFSETQRNKGNFPGRFSGRQFSNSRSEMNVSTLELGDSALYLCASSLSNMNTEAFFGQGTRLTVV.

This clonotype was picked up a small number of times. CDR3 loop: CASSFAGEQYF. In DNA form, the CDR3 reads TGTGCCAGCAGTTTTGCTGGCGAGCAGTACTTC. J is TRBJ2-7 and V is TRBV12-3 or TRBV12-4; D is unresolved. The CDR3 is made up of 11 amino acids. Trimming stripped 3 bases from V and 6 bases from J, with 6 bases between.

This chain's CDR3 is CATLVPASSYNEQFF. The CDR3 DNA reads as TGTGCCACCCTAGTCCCGGCCAGCTCCTACAATGAGCAGTTCTTC. This sequence joins TRBV2 and TRBJ2-1; no clear D gene. Germline V CDR1 and CDR2: SNHLY, FYNNEI. CDR3 length equals 15 residues. The V end was cut by 10 bases, the J end by 0 bases, with 16 bases between.

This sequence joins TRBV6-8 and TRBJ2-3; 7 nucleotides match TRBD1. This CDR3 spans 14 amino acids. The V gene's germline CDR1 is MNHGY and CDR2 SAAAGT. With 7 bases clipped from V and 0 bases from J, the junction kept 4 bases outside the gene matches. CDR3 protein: CASTKDRSTDTQYF. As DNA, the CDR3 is TGTGCCAGCACCAAGGACAGGAGCACAGATACGCAGTATTTT.

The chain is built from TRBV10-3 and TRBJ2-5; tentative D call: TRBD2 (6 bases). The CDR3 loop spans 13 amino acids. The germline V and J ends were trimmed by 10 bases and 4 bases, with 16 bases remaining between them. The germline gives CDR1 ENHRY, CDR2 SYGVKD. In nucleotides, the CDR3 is TGTGCCACCATGATGCGACTAGGAGAGACCCAGTACTTC. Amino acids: CATMMRLGETQYF.

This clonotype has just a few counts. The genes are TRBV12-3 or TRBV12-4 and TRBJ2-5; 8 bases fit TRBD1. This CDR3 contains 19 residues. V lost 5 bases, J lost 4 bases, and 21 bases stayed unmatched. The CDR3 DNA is TGTGCCAGCAGTCCGCCAGACCCCCTACAGACAGGGGTTGGAGAGACCCAGTACTTC. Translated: CASSPPDPLQTGVGETQYF.

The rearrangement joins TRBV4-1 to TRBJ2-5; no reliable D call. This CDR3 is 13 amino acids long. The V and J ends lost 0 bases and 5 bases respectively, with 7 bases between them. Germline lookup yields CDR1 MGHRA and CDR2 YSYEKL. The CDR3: CASSQENSETQYF. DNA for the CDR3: TGCGCCAGCAGCCAAGAAAATAGCGAGACCCAGTACTTC.

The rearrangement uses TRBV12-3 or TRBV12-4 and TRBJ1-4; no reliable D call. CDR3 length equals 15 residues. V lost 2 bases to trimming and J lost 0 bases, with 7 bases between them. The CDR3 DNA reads TGTGCCAGCAGTTTACGGAGAGCAACTAATGAAAAACTGTTTTTT. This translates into CASSLRRATNEKLFF.

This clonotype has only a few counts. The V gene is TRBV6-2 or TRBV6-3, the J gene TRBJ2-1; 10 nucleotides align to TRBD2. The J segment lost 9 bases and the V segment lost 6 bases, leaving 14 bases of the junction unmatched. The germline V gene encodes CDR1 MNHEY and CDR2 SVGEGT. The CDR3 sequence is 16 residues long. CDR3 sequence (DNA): TGTGCCAGCAGCCGCGGACCTAGCGGGGGATGGGGTGAGCAGTTCTTC. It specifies CASSRGPSGGWGEQFF.

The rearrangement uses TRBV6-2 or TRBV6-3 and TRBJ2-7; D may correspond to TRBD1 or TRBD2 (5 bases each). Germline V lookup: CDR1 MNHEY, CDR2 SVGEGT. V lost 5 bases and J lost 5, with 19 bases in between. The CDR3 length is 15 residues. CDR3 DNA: TGTGCCAGCAGTCGAGGGGCGGTAAGTCGGGACGAGCAGTACTTC. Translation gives CASSRGAVSRDEQYF.

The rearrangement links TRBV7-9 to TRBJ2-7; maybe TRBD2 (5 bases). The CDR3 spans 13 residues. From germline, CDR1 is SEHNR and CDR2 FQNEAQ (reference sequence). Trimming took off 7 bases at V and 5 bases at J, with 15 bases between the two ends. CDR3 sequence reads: CASTSTMEDEQYF. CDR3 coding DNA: TGTGCCAGCACCTCCACCATGGAGGACGAGCAGTACTTC. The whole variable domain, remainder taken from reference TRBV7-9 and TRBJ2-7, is DTGVSQNPRHKITKRGQNVTFRCDPISEHNRLYWYRQTLGQGPEFLTYFQNEAQLEKSRLLSDRFSAERPKGSFSTLEIQRTEQGDSAMYLCASTSTMEDEQYFGPGTRLTVT.

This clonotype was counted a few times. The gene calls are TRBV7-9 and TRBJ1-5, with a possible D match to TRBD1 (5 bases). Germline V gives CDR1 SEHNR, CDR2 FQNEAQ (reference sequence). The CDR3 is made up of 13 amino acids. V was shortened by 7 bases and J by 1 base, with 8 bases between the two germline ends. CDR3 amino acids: CASTGGSNQPQHF. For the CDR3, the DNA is TGTGCCAGCACCGGGGGGAGCAATCAGCCCCAGCATTTT.

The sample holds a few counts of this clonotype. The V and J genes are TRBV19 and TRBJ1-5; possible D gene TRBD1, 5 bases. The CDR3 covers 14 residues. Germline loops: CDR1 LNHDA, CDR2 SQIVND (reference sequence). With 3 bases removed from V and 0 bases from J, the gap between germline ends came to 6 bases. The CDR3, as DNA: TGTGCCAGTAGTATCAGGGATAGCAATCAGCCCCAGCATTTT. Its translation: CASSIRDSNQPQHF.

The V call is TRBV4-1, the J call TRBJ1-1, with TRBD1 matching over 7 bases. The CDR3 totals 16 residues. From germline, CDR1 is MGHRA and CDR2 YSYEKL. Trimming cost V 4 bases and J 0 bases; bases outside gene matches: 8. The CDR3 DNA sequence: TGCGCCAGCAGCCCCCAGGGACAGAGCCTGAACACTGAAGCTTTCTTT. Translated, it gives CASSPQGQSLNTEAFF.

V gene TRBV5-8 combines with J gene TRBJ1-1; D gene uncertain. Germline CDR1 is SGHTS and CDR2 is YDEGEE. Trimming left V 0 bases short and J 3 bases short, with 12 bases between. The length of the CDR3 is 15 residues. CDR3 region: CASSLGVVGYTEAFF. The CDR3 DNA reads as TGTGCCAGCAGCTTGGGGGTTGTTGGGTACACTGAAGCTTTCTTT.

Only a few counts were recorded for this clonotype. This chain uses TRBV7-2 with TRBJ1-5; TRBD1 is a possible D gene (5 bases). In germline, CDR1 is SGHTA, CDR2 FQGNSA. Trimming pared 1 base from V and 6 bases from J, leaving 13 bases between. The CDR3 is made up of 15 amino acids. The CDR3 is CASSLGGRGTQPQHF. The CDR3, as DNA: TGTGCCAGCAGCTTAGGTGGGAGGGGAACTCAGCCCCAGCATTTT.

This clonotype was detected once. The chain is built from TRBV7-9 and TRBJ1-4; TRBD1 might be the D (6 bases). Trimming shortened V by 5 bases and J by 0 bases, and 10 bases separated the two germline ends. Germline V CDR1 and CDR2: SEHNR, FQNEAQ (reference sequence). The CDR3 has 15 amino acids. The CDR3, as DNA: TGTGCCAGCAGCCCCTCAGGGGCAACTAATGAAAAACTGTTTTTT. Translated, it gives CASSPSGATNEKLFF.

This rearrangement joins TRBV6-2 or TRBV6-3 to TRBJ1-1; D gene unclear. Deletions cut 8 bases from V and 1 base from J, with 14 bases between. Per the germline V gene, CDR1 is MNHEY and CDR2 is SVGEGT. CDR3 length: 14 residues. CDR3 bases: TGTGCCAGCCGCGAGCAGAGACCGAACACTGAAGCTTTCTTT. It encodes CASREQRPNTEAFF.

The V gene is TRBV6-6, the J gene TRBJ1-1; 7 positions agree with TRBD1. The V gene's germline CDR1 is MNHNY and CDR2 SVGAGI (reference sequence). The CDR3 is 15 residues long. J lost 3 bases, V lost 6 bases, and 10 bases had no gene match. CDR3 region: CASRGTTTGDTEAFF. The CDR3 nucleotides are TGTGCCAGCAGGGGGACCACAACAGGGGACACTGAAGCTTTCTTT.

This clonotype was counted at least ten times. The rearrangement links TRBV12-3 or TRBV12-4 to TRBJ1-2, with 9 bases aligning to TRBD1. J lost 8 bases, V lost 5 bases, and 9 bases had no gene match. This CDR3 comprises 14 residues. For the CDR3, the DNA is TGTGCCAGCAGTCCGTACAGGGGGCTGGGGGGCTACACCTTC. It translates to CASSPYRGLGGYTF.

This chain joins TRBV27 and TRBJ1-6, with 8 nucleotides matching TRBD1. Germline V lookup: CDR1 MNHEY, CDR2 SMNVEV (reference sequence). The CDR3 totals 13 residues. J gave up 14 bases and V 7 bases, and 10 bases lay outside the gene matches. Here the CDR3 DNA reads TGTGCCAGCAAGGAGACAGGGGTCGCAACCCTCCACTTT. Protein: CASKETGVATLHF.

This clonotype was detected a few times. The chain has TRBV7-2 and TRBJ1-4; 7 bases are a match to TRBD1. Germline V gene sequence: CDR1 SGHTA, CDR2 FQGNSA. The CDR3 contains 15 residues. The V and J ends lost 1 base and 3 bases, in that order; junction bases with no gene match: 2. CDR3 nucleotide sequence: TGTGCCAGCAGCTTAGGGGGGACAGCTAATGAAAAACTGTTTTTT. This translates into CASSLGGTANEKLFF.

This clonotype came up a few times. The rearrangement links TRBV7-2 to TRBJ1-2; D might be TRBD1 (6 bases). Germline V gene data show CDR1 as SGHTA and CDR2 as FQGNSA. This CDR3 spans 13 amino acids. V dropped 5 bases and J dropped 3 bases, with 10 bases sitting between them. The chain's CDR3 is CASSEDSDYGYTF. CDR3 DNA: TGTGCCAGCAGCGAGGACAGTGACTATGGCTACACCTTC.

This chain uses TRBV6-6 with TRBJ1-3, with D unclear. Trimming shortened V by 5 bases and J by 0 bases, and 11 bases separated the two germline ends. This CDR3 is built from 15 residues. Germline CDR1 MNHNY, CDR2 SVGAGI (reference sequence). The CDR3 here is CASSAGKGSGNTIYF. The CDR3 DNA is TGTGCCAGCAGTGCCGGGAAAGGCTCTGGAAACACCATATATTTT.

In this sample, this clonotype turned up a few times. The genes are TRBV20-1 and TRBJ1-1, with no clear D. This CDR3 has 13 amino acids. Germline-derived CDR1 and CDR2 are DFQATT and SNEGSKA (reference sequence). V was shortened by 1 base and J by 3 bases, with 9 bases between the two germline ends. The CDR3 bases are TGCAGTGCTAGAGCAGGTAGTTACACTGAAGCTTTCTTT. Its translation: CSARAGSYTEAFF.

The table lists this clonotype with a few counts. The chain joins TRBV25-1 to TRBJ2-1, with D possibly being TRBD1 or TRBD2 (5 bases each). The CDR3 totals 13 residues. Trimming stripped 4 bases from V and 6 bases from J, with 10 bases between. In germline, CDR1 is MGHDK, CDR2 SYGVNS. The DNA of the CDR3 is TGTGCCAGCAGTGCCGGGGCCGCCAATGAGCAGTTCTTC. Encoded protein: CASSAGAANEQFF.

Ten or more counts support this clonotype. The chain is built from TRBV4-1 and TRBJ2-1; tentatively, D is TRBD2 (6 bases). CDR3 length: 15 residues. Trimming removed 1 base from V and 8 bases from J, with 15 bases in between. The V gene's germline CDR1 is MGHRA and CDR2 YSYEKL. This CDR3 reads CASSQGDSRADEQFF. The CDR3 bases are TGCGCCAGCAGCCAAGGGGACTCCAGAGCCGATGAGCAGTTCTTC.

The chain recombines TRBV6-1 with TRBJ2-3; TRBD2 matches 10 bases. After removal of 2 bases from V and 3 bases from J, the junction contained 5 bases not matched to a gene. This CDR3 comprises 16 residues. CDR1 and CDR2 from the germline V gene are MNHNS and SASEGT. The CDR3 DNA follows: TGTGCCAGCAGTGAATCGATTAGCGGGGGGACAGATACGCAGTATTTT. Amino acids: CASSESISGGTDTQYF.

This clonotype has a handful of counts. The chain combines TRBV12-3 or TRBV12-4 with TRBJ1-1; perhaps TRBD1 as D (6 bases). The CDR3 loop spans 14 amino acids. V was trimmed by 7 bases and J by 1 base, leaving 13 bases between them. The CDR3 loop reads CASTVGGANTEAFF. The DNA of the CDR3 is TGTGCCAGCACCGTGGGGGGGGCGAACACTGAAGCTTTCTTT.

The CDR3 region has the DNA TGTGCCAGCAGCTTAGCGGGCGTAGGCAGTCGGAATGAAAAACTGTTTTTT. Amino acid sequence: CASSLAGVGSRNEKLFF. V and J are TRBV7-2 and TRBJ1-4; D is unclear. The CDR3 is 17 amino acids. Germline CDR1 reads SGHTA; CDR2 reads FQGNSA. Trimming cost V 0 bases and J 5 bases, with 16 bases left between them.

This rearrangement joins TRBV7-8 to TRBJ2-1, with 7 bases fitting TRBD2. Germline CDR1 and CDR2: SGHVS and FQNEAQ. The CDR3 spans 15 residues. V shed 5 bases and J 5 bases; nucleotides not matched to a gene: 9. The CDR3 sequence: CASSMWLREHNEQFF. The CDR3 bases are TGTGCCAGCAGCATGTGGTTGCGGGAGCACAATGAGCAGTTCTTC. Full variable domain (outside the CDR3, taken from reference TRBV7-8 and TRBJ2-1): GAGVSQSPRYKVAKRGQDVALRCDPISGHVSLFWYQQALGQGPEFLTYFQNEAQLDKSGLPSDRFFAERPEGSVSTLKIQRTQQEDSAVYLCASSMWLREHNEQFFGPGTRLTVL.